This is a list of T cell receptor beta chains from one sample in a study of cytomegalovirus exposure and HLA in healthy donors. Some clones are missing from TCRdb's copy, which holds only in-frame ones; the method was immunoSEQ multiplex PCR. The top ten hold about a sixth of the sample, which has roughly 99,000 clones, over 65% seen once. The sequenced sample was PBMCs. These receptors all stem from a man aged 60 to 69 in good health and CMV-seropositive. Both conserved end residues are part of each CDR3. The D gene is left open where the match is weak. Where a row states a size, it is once, few, many or the class of an expanded clone; other rows omit it.

>.|few|TRBV4-1|TRBJ1-1
TGCGCCAGCAGCCAAAACAGTGGCCCGAACACTGAAGCTTTCTTT
CASSQNSGPNTEAFF
>TRBD1|.|TRBV18|TRBJ1-6
TGTGCCAGCTCATTGGACAGGAATAATTCACCCCTCCACTTT
CASSLDRNNSPLHF
>TRBD1|.|TRBV19|TRBJ2-7
TGTGCCAGTAGTACCGGGACAGGGATATCCTACGAGCAGTACTTC
CASSTGTGISYEQYF
>.|.|TRBV7-3|TRBJ2-1
TGTGCCAGCAGTCCGGTGGGGCCAGTTGAGCAGTTCTTC
CASSPVGPVEQFF
>.|few|TRBV2|TRBJ2-5
TGTGCCAGCAGTGATTCCCAAGCGGAAGAGACCCAGTACTTC
CASSDSQAEETQYF
>TRBD1|few|TRBV5-6|TRBJ2-2
TGTGCCAGCAGCCTGTTGGACAGGGGAGCAGGCACCGGGGAGCTGTTTTTT
CASSLLDRGAGTGELFF
>TRBD2|.|TRBV4-1|TRBJ2-3
TGCGCCAGCAGCCTCCCCCGTTCAGCTAGCGGGGGGGATCCCACAGATACGCAGTATTTT
CASSLPRSASGGDPTDTQYF
>.|few|TRBV27|TRBJ1-6
TGTGCCAGCAGTACCTTACAGGGACCTAATTCACCCCTCCACTTT
CASSTLQGPNSPLHF
>TRBD1|.|TRBV9|TRBJ2-7
TGTGCCAGCAGCGTAGACTCGGGACAGGGGGTGAGATCCCAGCAGTACTTC
CASSVDSGQGVRSQQYF
>TRBD2|.|TRBV28|TRBJ2-1
TGTGCCAGCAGTCGGACTAGCGGGGGGCGAGACAATGAGCAGTTCTTC
CASSRTSGGRDNEQFF
>.|.|TRBV30|TRBJ2-7
TGTGCAACCCCTCACAAAAGGGGCCACCCTCCTATCTACGAGCAGTACTTC
CATPHKRGHPPIYEQYF
>.|once|TRBV6-6|TRBJ1-6
TGTGCCAGTTCAGGGTTCTCCTATAATTCACCCCTCCACTTT
CASSGFSYNSPLHF
>TRBD1|.|TRBV5-1|TRBJ1-2
TGCGCCAGCAGCTTGTACGGACAGGGTCTCTATGGCTACACCTTC
CASSLYGQGLYGYTF
>.|.|TRBV5-1|TRBJ1-4
TGCGCCAGCAGCTTGGGGGGGGGCTCTGGTGAAAAACTGTTTTTT
CASSLGGGSGEKLFF
>.|once|TRBV5-1|TRBJ1-1
TGCGCCAGCAGCTTGAGGGGACAAGGCACTGAAGCTTTCTTT
CASSLRGQGTEAFF
>.|.|TRBV19|TRBJ2-3
TGTGCCAGTAGTATTGGCAGGGCTTTAGCAGATACGCAGTATTTT
CASSIGRALADTQYF
>.|.|TRBV6-5|TRBJ2-7
TGTGCCAGCAGTTACTCGGTCAGGTCCTACGAGCAGTACTTC
CASSYSVRSYEQYF